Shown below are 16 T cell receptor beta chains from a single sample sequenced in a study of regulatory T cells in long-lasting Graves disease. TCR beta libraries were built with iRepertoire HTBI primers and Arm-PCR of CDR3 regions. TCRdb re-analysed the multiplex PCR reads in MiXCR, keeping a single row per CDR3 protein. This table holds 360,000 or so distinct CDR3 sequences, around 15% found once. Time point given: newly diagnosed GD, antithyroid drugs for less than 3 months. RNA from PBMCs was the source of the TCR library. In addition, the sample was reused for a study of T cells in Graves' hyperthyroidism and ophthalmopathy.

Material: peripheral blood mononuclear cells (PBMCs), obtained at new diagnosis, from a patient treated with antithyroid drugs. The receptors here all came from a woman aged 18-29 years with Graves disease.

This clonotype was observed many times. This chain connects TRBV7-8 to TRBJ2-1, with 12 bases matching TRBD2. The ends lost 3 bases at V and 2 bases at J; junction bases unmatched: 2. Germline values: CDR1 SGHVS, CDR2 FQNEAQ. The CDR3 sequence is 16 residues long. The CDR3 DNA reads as TGTGCCAGCAGCTTCCTAGCGGGGGGGGCCTACAATGAGCAGTTCTTC. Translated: CASSFLAGGAYNEQFF.

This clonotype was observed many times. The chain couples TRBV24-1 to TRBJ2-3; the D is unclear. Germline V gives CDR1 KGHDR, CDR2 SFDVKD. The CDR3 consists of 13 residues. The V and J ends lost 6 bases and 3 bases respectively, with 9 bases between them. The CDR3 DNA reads TGTGCCACCAGTAGGTCACGGACAGATACGCAGTATTTT. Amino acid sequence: CATSRSRTDTQYF.

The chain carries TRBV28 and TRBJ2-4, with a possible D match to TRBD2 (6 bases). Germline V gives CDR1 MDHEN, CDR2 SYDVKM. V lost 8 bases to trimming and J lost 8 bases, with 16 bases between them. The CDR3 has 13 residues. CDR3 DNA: TGTGCCAGCCATAAGGGCGGGGTGGACATTCAGTACTTC. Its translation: CASHKGGVDIQYF.

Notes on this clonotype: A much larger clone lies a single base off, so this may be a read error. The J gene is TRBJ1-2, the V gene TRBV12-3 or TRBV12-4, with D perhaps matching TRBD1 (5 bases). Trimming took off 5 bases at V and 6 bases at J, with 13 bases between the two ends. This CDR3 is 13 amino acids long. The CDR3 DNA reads TGTGCCAGCAGTATCAGGGTATCTGATGGCTACACCTTC. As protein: CASSIRVSDGYTF.

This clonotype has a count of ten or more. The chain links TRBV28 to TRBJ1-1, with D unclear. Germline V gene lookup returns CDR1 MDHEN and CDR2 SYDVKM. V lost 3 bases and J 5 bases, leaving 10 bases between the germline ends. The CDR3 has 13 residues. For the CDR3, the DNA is TGTGCCAGCAGTTTCCTGAAAGGAACTGAAGCTTTCTTT. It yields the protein CASSFLKGTEAFF. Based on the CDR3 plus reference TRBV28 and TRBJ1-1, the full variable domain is DVKVTQSSRYLVKRTGEKVFLECVQDMDHENMFWYRQDPGLGLRLIYFSYDVKMKEKGDIPEGYSVSREKKERFSLILESASTNQTSMYLCASSFLKGTEAFFGQGTRLTVV.

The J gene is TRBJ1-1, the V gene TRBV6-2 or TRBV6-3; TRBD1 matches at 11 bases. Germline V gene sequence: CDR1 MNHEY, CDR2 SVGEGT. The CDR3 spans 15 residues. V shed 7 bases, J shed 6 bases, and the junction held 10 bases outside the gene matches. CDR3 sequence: CASIPGQGALAEAFF. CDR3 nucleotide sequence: TGTGCCAGCATTCCCGGACAGGGGGCCTTGGCTGAAGCTTTCTTT.

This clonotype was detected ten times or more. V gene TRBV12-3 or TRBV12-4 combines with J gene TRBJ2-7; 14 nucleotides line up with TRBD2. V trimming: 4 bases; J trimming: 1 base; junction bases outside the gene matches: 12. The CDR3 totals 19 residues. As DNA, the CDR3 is TGTGCCAGCAGTTCTTCCGCGACTAGCGGGAGGGCGGGTTCCTACGAGCAGTACTTC. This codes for CASSSSATSGRAGSYEQYF.

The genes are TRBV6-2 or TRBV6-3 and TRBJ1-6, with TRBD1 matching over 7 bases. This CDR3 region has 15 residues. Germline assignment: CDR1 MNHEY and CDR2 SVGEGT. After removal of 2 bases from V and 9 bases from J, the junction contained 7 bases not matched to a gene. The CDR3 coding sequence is TGTGCCAGCAGTTACAGAGACAGGGAACTTTCACCCCTCCACTTT. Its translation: CASSYRDRELSPLHF.

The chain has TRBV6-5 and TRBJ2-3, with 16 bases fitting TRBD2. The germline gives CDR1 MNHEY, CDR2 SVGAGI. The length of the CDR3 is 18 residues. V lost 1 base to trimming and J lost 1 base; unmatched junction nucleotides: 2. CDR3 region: CASSYYGTSGGGTDTQYF. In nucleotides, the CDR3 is TGTGCCAGCAGTTACTACGGGACTAGCGGGGGGGGCACAGATACGCAGTATTTT.

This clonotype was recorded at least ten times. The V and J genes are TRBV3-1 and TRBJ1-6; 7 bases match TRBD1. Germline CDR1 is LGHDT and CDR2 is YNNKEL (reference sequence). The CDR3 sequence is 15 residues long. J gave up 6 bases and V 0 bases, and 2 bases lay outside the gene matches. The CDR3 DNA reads TGTGCCAGCAGCCAAGAGGGGACAGCTAATTCACCCCTCCACTTT. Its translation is CASSQEGTANSPLHF.

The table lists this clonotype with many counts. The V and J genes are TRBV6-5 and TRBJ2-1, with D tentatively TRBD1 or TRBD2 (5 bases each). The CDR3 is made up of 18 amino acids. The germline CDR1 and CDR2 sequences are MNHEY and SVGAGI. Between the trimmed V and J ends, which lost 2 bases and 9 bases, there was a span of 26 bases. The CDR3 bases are TGTGCCAGCAGTTACGCAGCTACGGCACTAGGCCTGGGGGTTGAGCAGTTCTTC. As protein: CASSYAATALGLGVEQFF.

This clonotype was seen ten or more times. CDR3 sequence (DNA): TGTGCCAGCACAATCGCCCGGGGACAGGGGGAGACCCAGTACTTC. This translates into CASTIARGQGETQYF. J is TRBJ2-5 and V is TRBV12-3 or TRBV12-4, with 10 bases aligning to TRBD1. This CDR3 region has 15 residues. Trimming cost V 7 bases and J 5 bases; bases outside gene matches: 10.

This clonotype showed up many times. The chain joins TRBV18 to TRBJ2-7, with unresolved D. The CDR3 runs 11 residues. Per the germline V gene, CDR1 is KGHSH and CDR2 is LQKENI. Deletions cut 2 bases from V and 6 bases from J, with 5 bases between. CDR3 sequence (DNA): TGTGCCAGCTCACCAGTGTCCGAGCAGTACTTC. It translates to CASSPVSEQYF.

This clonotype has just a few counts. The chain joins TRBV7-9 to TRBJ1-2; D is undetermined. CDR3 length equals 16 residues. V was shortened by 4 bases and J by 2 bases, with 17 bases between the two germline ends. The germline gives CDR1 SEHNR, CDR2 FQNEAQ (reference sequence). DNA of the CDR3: TGTGCCAGCAGCTCAAATCATTTGTCGGGGAACTATGGCTACACCTTC. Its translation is CASSSNHLSGNYGYTF.

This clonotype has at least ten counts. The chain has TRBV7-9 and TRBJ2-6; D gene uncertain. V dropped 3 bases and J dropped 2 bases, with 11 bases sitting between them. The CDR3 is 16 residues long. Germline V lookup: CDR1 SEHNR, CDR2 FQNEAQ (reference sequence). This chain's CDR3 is CASSFAARTGANVLTF. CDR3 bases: TGTGCCAGCAGCTTCGCGGCCCGGACTGGGGCCAACGTCCTGACTTTC. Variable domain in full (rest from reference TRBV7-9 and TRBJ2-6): DTGVSQNPRHKITKRGQNVTFRCDPISEHNRLYWYRQTLGQGPEFLTYFQNEAQLEKSRLLSDRFSAERPKGSFSTLEIQRTEQGDSAMYLCASSFAARTGANVLTFGAGSRLTVL.

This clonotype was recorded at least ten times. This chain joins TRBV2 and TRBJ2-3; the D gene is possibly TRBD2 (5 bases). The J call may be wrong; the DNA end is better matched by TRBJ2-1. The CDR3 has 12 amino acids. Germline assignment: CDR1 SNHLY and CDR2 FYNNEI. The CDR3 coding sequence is TGTGCCAGCAGACAAATAGCGAATGAGCAGTTCTTC. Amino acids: CASRQIANEQFF.